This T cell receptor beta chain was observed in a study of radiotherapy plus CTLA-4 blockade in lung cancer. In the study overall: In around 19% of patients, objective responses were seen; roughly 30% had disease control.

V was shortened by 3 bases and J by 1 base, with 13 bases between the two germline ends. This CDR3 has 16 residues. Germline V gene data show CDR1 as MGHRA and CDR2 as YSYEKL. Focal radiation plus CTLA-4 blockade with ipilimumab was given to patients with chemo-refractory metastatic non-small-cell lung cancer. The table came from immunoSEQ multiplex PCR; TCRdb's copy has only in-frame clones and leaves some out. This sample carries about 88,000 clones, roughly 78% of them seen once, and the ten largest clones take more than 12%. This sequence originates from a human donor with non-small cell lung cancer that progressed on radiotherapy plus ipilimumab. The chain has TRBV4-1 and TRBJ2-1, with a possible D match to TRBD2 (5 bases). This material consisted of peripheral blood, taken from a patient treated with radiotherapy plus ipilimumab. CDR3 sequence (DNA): TGCGCCAGCAGCCAGGGTGGGAGAGTTTCCTACAATGAGCAGTTCTTC. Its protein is CASSQGGRVSYNEQFF.